The 16 T cell receptor beta chains given below trace back to one sample, sequenced in a study of T-cell reconstitution after alpha-beta-depleted transplantation in children. Unique molecular identifiers tagged the TCRbeta library. MiXCR, run by TCRdb on the PCR reads, gives a single entry per CDR3 protein. The sample has 750,000 to 950,000 distinct CDR3 sequences, about 16% seen once. Source: PBMCs, mostly from graft donor cells, taken 360 days after TCRalphabeta/CD19-depleted stem cell transplant. The receptor set was obtained from a male patient between 5 and 17 years old who had a stem cell transplant for acute lymphoblastic leukemia, so the T cells may come from the graft donor.

The V and J genes are TRBV20-1 and TRBJ2-5; 9 bases align to TRBD1. Germline V gene sequence: CDR1 DFQATT, CDR2 SNEGSKA (reference sequence). V shed 5 bases and J 1 base; nucleotides not matched to a gene: 2. The CDR3 has 13 amino acids. CDR3 in amino acids: CSAGTGPQETQYF. As DNA, the CDR3 is TGCAGTGCTGGGACAGGGCCCCAAGAGACCCAGTACTTC.

The chain combines TRBV9 with TRBJ2-2; D not resolved. The germline CDR1 and CDR2 sequences are SGDLS and YYNGEE. This CDR3 comprises 15 residues. The V gene lost 3 bases and the J gene lost 2 bases, with 11 bases spanning the gap. The CDR3 DNA sequence: TGTGCCAGCAGCGAGGACGGCCGAAACACCGGGGAGCTGTTTTTT. It codes for CASSEDGRNTGELFF.

Worth noting for this clonotype: This is likely a read error, given that the CDR3 carries no conserved phenylalanine or tryptophan at its end. This chain joins TRBV5-1 and TRBJ2-4; the D call may be TRBD1 or TRBD2 (6 bases each). Germline V gives CDR1 SGHRS, CDR2 YFSETQ. CDR3 length: 15 residues. V lost 0 bases, J lost 2 bases, and 9 bases lay in between. The CDR3 reads CASSLAGGPKNIQYC. The CDR3 DNA follows: TGCGCCAGCAGCTTGGCCGGGGGCCCCAAAAACATTCAGTACTGC.

This clonotype has just a few counts. The chain links TRBV2 to TRBJ2-6; possibly TRBD2 for D (5 bases). There are 15 residues in the CDR3. The V gene's germline CDR1 is SNHLY and CDR2 FYNNEI. V was trimmed by 10 bases and J by 9 bases, leaving 22 bases between them. The CDR3 protein is CATLTDNPGINVLTF. For the CDR3, the DNA is TGTGCCACCTTGACCGACAATCCCGGGATCAACGTCCTGACTTTC.

The V call is TRBV7-3, the J call TRBJ1-2; the match to TRBD1 covers 7 bases. V lost 5 bases and J lost 4; bases outside the gene matches: 4. Germline CDR1 SGHTA, CDR2 FQGTGA. The CDR3 runs 13 residues. The CDR3 DNA reads as TGTGCCAGCAGCGCGACAGGGTTCTATGGCTACACCTTC. Its translation is CASSATGFYGYTF. Together with reference TRBV7-3 and TRBJ1-2, the CDR3 gives the full variable domain: GAGVSQTPSNKVTEKGKYVELRCDPISGHTALYWYRQSLGQGPEFLIYFQGTGAADDSGLPNDRFFAVRPEGSVSTLKIQRTERGDSAVYLCASSATGFYGYTFGSGTRLTVV.

This clonotype has ten or more counts. The chain recombines TRBV6-5 with TRBJ1-2; D is unclear. The CDR3 totals 15 residues. V was cut by 2 bases and J by 0 bases, with 10 bases left in between. CDR1 and CDR2 (germline): MNHEY, SVGAGI. The CDR3 region has the DNA TGTGCCAGCAGTTACAGGCAGCGAGCTAACTATGGCTACACCTTC. Translation: CASSYRQRANYGYTF.

This clonotype was seen only a few times. V gene TRBV4-1 combines with J gene TRBJ2-1, with D possibly matching TRBD2 (5 bases). From germline, CDR1 is MGHRA and CDR2 YSYEKL. V was clipped by 1 base and J by 6 bases, with 19 bases between them. The CDR3 runs to 17 residues. The CDR3 nucleotides are TGCGCCAGCAGCCAAGGCCTGAGCGGTAAACTTACCAATGAGCAGTTCTTC. As protein: CASSQGLSGKLTNEQFF.

The chain combines TRBV29-1 with TRBJ2-3; D ambiguous. Germline CDR1 is SQVTM and CDR2 is ANQGSEA. V was shortened by 2 bases and J by 5 bases, with 17 bases between the two germline ends. CDR3 size: 15 residues. The CDR3 DNA reads TGCAGCGTTGAAAAGGCGGCTCTAGGCAGAGATACGCAGTATTTT. It encodes CSVEKAALGRDTQYF.

The gene calls are TRBV7-2 and TRBJ2-3, with D uncertain. The germline V gene encodes CDR1 SGHTA and CDR2 FQGNSA. Trimming removed 4 bases from V and 4 bases from J, with 12 bases in between. The CDR3 has 14 amino acids. The CDR3 loop reads CASSSSFGSDTQYF. CDR3 in DNA: TGTGCCAGCAGCTCTTCCTTTGGGTCAGATACGCAGTATTTT.

The V and J genes are TRBV9 and TRBJ1-6; D perhaps matches TRBD1 (5 bases). V shed 7 bases and J shed 2 bases, with 7 bases lying between them. This CDR3 has 13 residues. Germline-derived CDR1 and CDR2 are SGDLS and YYNGEE. This CDR3 reads CASQGPYNSPLHF. In DNA, the CDR3 is TGTGCCAGCCAGGGTCCCTATAATTCACCCCTCCACTTT.

This clonotype was seen only a few times. The genes are TRBV12-3 or TRBV12-4 and TRBJ2-1; D gene uncertain. CDR3 length equals 15 residues. V lost 6 bases, J lost 6 bases, and 18 bases lay in between. The CDR3 DNA follows: TGTGCCAGCAGCCCGAAACACTATTATAGCAATGAGCAGTTCTTC. Protein sequence: CASSPKHYYSNEQFF.

This chain joins TRBV6-2 or TRBV6-3 and TRBJ2-7; 7 nucleotides line up with TRBD1. Trimming cost V 6 bases and J 3 bases; bases outside gene matches: 5. This CDR3 has 13 residues. Germline values: CDR1 MNHEY, CDR2 SVGEGT. The CDR3 loop reads CASRGQPYYEQYF. CDR3 nucleotide sequence: TGTGCCAGCAGGGGACAGCCTTACTACGAGCAGTACTTC.

This clonotype has only a few counts. CDR3 nucleotides: TGCAGTGCTAGCGGGGGGGGACAAGGTGACTATGGCTACACCTTC. Amino acid sequence: CSASGGGQGDYGYTF. The rearrangement joins TRBV20-1 to TRBJ1-2; D may be TRBD1 (6 bases). Trimming cost V 3 bases and J 3 bases, with 17 bases left between them. Germline V gene data show CDR1 as DFQATT and CDR2 as SNEGSKA (reference sequence). The CDR3 contains 15 residues.

This clonotype was found a few times. V gene TRBV20-1 combines with J gene TRBJ2-7; 8 bases fit TRBD2. Germline V gene lookup returns CDR1 DFQATT and CDR2 SNEGSKA (reference sequence). J was trimmed by 3 bases and V by 1 base; bases with no gene match: 2. The CDR3 spans 13 residues. CDR3 in amino acids: CSARVAGHYEQYF. The CDR3 coding sequence is TGCAGTGCTAGAGTAGCGGGACACTACGAGCAGTACTTC.

This chain uses TRBV12-5 with TRBJ2-1, with TRBD1 identical over 9 bases. CDR1 and CDR2 from the germline V gene are LGHNT and FRNRAP. V lost 5 bases and J lost 6; bases outside the gene matches: 5. This CDR3 spans 14 amino acids. The CDR3 DNA follows: TGTGCTAGTGGTCCCGGGACAGGGCTCAATGAGCAGTTCTTC. Residues: CASGPGTGLNEQFF.

At least ten counts were recorded for this clonotype. The chain recombines TRBV5-5 with TRBJ2-5, with 7 bases lining up with TRBD2. CDR1 and CDR2 from the germline V gene are SGHKS and YYEKEE (reference sequence). Germline trimming cut 2 bases from V and 2 bases from J; bases unmatched to any gene: 3. This CDR3 region has 14 residues. Here the CDR3 DNA reads TGTGCCAGCAGCTTCAGGCGGGAGCAAGAGACCCAGTACTTC. This translates into CASSFRREQETQYF.